This is a list of T cell receptor beta chains from one sample in a study of blood T cell repertoires in COVID-19. This table comes from immunoSEQ multiplex PCR, and its TCRdb copy is limited to in-frame clones, with some not included. This repertoire shows about 340,000 clones, over 70% found once; its top ten account for roughly 6%. Specimen: peripheral blood. The receptors come from a woman between 45 and 60 years old with COVID-19, enrolled during active disease. Both conserved end residues are trimmed from each CDR3. The order of the fields is V gene, J gene, clone size, CDR3 protein. Clone sizes are given selectively: once, few, many, or a class where the clone is expanded.

TRBV5-4,TRBJ1-2,-,ASRGDRVDGYT
TRBV29-1,TRBJ2-1,-,SVESYNEQF
TRBV5-1,TRBJ2-7,-,ASSTTGDRAYEQY
TRBV6-4,TRBJ2-2,-,ANGLDTGELF
TRBV18,TRBJ2-7,few,ASSPLDRKEQY
TRBV11-2,TRBJ1-5,-,ASSGTVNQPQH
TRBV29-1,TRBJ1-1,-,SVTGQGATEAF
TRBV5-1,TRBJ1-1,-,ASSTVPNAEGEAF
TRBV21-1,TRBJ2-5,once,ASSKFPLAGGEETQY
TRBV5-1,TRBJ1-1,-,ASSLYGQGETEAF
TRBV7-8,TRBJ2-3,-,ASSVTRTSGGTDTQY
TRBV5-1,TRBJ2-7,-,ASSLLAGADEQY
TRBV5-4,TRBJ2-3,-,ASSLRLAGGTDTQY
TRBV3-1/TRBV3-2,TRBJ2-1,-,ASSPDRTTYNEQF
TRBV18,TRBJ1-2,-,ASSPPGRPYGYT
TRBV15,TRBJ2-7,-,ATRVAISDGSYEQY
TRBV29-1,TRBJ2-1,-,SVELLAGGWYNEQF
TRBV3-1/TRBV3-2,TRBJ1-1,-,ASSERQVNMNTEAF
TRBV9,TRBJ1-3,-,ASSVGGRGLSGNTIY